This entry lists 5 T cell receptor beta chains sequenced from one sample in a study of cytomegalovirus exposure and HLA in healthy donors. PCR amplification relied on 60 Vbeta primers (plus 13 Jbeta primers). TCRdb's copy holds only in-frame clones and misses some; the assay was immunoSEQ multiplex PCR. Among roughly 170,000 clones listed, 80% were seen once. The sample was PBMCs. Receptors originate from a woman between 50 and 59 years old in good health and CMV-seropositive.

The genes are TRBV27 and TRBJ2-5, with 13 positions matching TRBD2. The CDR3 sequence is 15 residues long. The trim removed 5 bases at V and 7 bases at J, leaving 7 bases unmatched. Germline values: CDR1 MNHEY, CDR2 SMNVEV (reference sequence). CDR3 sequence: CASSRGTSGVGTQYF. The CDR3 nucleotides are TGTGCCAGCAGTCGTGGGACTAGCGGGGTGGGGACCCAGTACTTC.

The chain couples TRBV27 to TRBJ1-2, with TRBD1 matching over 7 bases. Trimming removed 5 bases from V and 4 bases from J; junction bases left unmatched: 7. The germline V gene encodes CDR1 MNHEY and CDR2 SMNVEV (reference sequence). The CDR3 length is 14 residues. The CDR3 nucleotides are TGTGCCAGCAGTCGGACAGGAGGGGGCTATGGCTACACCTTC. This encodes CASSRTGGGYGYTF.

The CDR3 coding sequence is TGCGCCAGCAGCTTTCTACAGAGCACTGAAGCTTTCTTT. Its protein product is CASSFLQSTEAFF. The chain employs TRBV5-1 and TRBJ1-1; D ambiguous. Germline V gives CDR1 SGHRS, CDR2 YFSETQ. This CDR3 has 13 residues. The V end was cut by 2 bases, the J end by 4 bases, with 9 bases between.

This clone was found a few times. The gene calls are TRBV27 and TRBJ1-5, with D hard to call. V lost 6 bases, J lost 3 bases, and 6 bases lay in between. Per germline, CDR1 MNHEY and CDR2 SMNVEV (reference sequence). The CDR3 is made up of 12 amino acids. CDR3 region: CASRSPNQPQHF. The CDR3 DNA is TGTGCCAGCAGGAGCCCCAATCAGCCCCAGCATTTT.

V gene TRBV7-8 combines with J gene TRBJ2-7; 7 bases fit TRBD2. The germline CDR1 and CDR2 sequences are SGHVS and FQNEAQ. The CDR3 consists of 16 residues. Germline trimming cut 5 bases from V and 5 bases from J; bases unmatched to any gene: 15. In nucleotides, the CDR3 is TGTGCCAGCAGCCGAGGCGGCCAGCGGGGTCCTCACGAGCAGTACTTC. Its protein is CASSRGGQRGPHEQYF.